The 8 T cell receptor beta chains presented below share a single source sample, sequenced in a study of CD8 T cells in ankylosing spondylitis. Using its own MiXCR run on the 5' RACE reads, TCRdb lists one record per CDR3 protein. The repertoire holds around 390,000 distinct CDR3 sequences, with about 20% as singletons. Their specific antigens are unknown. Study findings and constraints: A TCR beta motif made of fewer than 10 highly homologous variants seemed typical of ankylosing spondylitis blood.

Sequenced input: blood, either unsorted or a sorted T cell fraction (not recorded which). These receptors came from a male donor with ankylosing spondylitis.

The chain links TRBV28 to TRBJ2-7; D might be TRBD1 (6 bases). The CDR3 has 12 amino acids. With 9 bases removed from V and 4 bases from J, the gap between germline ends came to 13 bases. The germline gives CDR1 MDHEN, CDR2 SYDVKM. Here the CDR3 DNA reads TGTGCCAGTCGACAGGACCTATACGAGCAGTACTTC. Translated, it gives CASRQDLYEQYF.

This clonotype was detected only a few times. The CDR3 DNA reads TGTGCCAGCAGCAGGGAGGTCGGATGGGACACTGAAGCTTTCTTT. This gives the protein CASSREVGWDTEAFF. The chain carries TRBV6-4 and TRBJ1-1; D is possibly TRBD1 (5 bases). CDR1 is MRHNA, CDR2 SNTAGT, per germline. The CDR3 spans 15 residues. Trimming took 6 bases from V and 3 from J, leaving 17 bases between them.

The genes are TRBV28 and TRBJ1-3; TRBD1 might be the D (5 bases). Trimming took off 3 bases at V and 5 bases at J, with 14 bases between the two ends. The CDR3 has 15 residues. The V gene's germline CDR1 is MDHEN and CDR2 SYDVKM. The CDR3 loop reads CASSFAGSVRNTIYF. The CDR3 DNA is TGTGCCAGCAGTTTCGCAGGGTCTGTGAGAAACACCATATATTTT.

The J gene is TRBJ2-1, the V gene TRBV28; tentatively, D is TRBD1 (6 bases). Germline lookup yields CDR1 MDHEN and CDR2 SYDVKM. V lost 6 bases and J lost 9, with 18 bases in between. CDR3 length: 14 residues. The CDR3 coding sequence is TGTGCCAGCAGCACCGACCCCCGCAGGGGTGAGCAGTTCTTC. This translates into CASSTDPRRGEQFF.

The rearrangement uses TRBV7-2 and TRBJ2-7, with 10 bases matching TRBD2. This CDR3 has 15 residues. CDR1 and CDR2 (germline): SGHTA, FQGNSA. Losses at the gene ends were 2 bases for V and 2 bases for J; bases not matched to a gene: 3. Written as DNA, the CDR3 is TGTGCCAGCAGCTTAAGCGGGAGGGCAACCTACGAGCAGTACTTC. This encodes CASSLSGRATYEQYF.

The chain combines TRBV10-2 with TRBJ1-2; possible D gene TRBD1, 5 bases. V lost 0 bases, J lost 7 bases, and 15 bases lay in between. CDR1 and CDR2 from the germline V gene are WSHSY and SAAADI. This CDR3 spans 15 amino acids. The chain's CDR3 is CASSESRGARPGYTF. As DNA, the CDR3 is TGCGCCAGCAGTGAGTCGAGGGGAGCACGGCCTGGCTACACCTTC.

The rearrangement joins TRBV7-9 to TRBJ2-7; a possible D gene is TRBD2 (6 bases). Germline V gene sequence: CDR1 SEHNR, CDR2 FQNEAQ (reference sequence). The V end lost 2 bases, the J end lost 0 bases, and 8 bases lay between the germline ends. This CDR3 is built from 14 residues. CDR3 nucleotides: TGTGCCAGCAGCTTATTAGCGGTCTCCTACGAGCAGTACTTC. Translating it yields CASSLLAVSYEQYF. Supplemented by reference TRBV7-9 and TRBJ2-7, the full variable domain reads DTGVSQNPRHKITKRGQNVTFRCDPISEHNRLYWYRQTLGQGPEFLTYFQNEAQLEKSRLLSDRFSAERPKGSFSTLEIQRTEQGDSAMYLCASSLLAVSYEQYFGPGTRLTVT.

V is TRBV5-1 and J is TRBJ2-5; 7 nucleotides line up with TRBD2. V was clipped by 0 bases and J by 1 base; unmatched bases: 6. Germline V lookup: CDR1 SGHRS, CDR2 YFSETQ. The CDR3 has 16 amino acids. In DNA form, the CDR3 reads TGCGCCAGCAGCTTGGGCGGGAGACATCTCCAAGAGACCCAGTACTTC. It encodes CASSLGGRHLQETQYF.